One and the same sample provided the 3 T cell receptor beta chains below, sequenced in a study of shared clonotypes between healthy human individuals. The assay was immunoSEQ multiplex PCR, and TCRdb's table has in-frame clones only and misses some. The sample holds a few million clones, around 90% seen once. Sequences were obtained from naive CD4+ T cells sorted from blood. Subset noted: CD45RA+ positively selected. Source of these receptors: a man between 18 and 29 years old in good health.

Worth noting for this clone: At the DNA level, this CDR3 is encoded by other sequences in the same sample as well. The rearrangement uses TRBV18 and TRBJ2-7; 7 positions match TRBD2. V dropped 2 bases and J dropped 4; count of bases not matched to a gene: 2. This CDR3 has 13 amino acids. Germline CDR1 is KGHSH and CDR2 is LQKENI. CDR3 loop: CASSPTSAYEQYF. The DNA of the CDR3 is TGTGCCAGCTCACCAACTAGCGCATACGAGCAGTACTTC.

The chain recombines TRBV29-1 with TRBJ1-2; D is possibly TRBD1 (5 bases). The germline V gene has CDR1 SQVTM and CDR2 ANQGSEA. V lost 5 bases to trimming and J lost 2 bases, with 9 bases between them. The CDR3 runs 12 residues. Here the CDR3 reads CSVQGFNYGYTF. As DNA, the CDR3 is TGCAGCGTTCAGGGATTCAACTATGGCTACACCTTC.

J is TRBJ1-6 and V is TRBV5-5, with TRBD1 matching 7 bases. Germline V CDR1 and CDR2: SGHKS, YYEKEE (reference sequence). This CDR3 has 15 residues. The J segment lost 7 bases and the V segment lost 5 bases, leaving 9 bases of the junction unmatched. The CDR3 nucleotides are TGTGCCAGCAGTTTTACTACAGGGGTAAATTCACCCCTCCACTTT. The encoded protein is CASSFTTGVNSPLHF.